This T cell receptor (beta chain) was captured in a study of cytomegalovirus exposure and HLA in healthy donors. After removal of 2 bases from V and 0 bases from J, the junction contained 7 bases not matched to a gene. In germline, CDR1 is MNHEY, CDR2 SMNVEV (reference sequence). This CDR3 contains 20 residues. PCR primers comprised 60 Vbeta and 13 Jbeta primers. Clones were sequenced by immunoSEQ multiplex PCR, and TCRdb holds only the in-frame ones, with some missing. The sample records some 160,000 clones, 65% to 80% being singletons. The chain has TRBV27 and TRBJ2-6; TRBD2 matches 13 bases. This clonotype originated in a woman under 40 in good health and CMV-seronegative. The specimen was PBMCs. The chain's CDR3 is CASSLRLAGGLGSGANVLTF. For the CDR3, the DNA is TGTGCCAGCAGTTTACGACTAGCGGGAGGCCTAGGCTCTGGGGCCAACGTCCTGACTTTC.